This T cell receptor beta chain was observed in a study of Ad26.COV2.S vaccination and SARS-CoV-2 variants. For the study at large: A COV1001 Ad26.COV2.S trial-arm participant provided the sample.

There are 14 residues in the CDR3. Treatment defined: around 19 received Ad26.COV2.S at low or high dose, single or two shots; roughly 5 received placebo; per-sample allocation not given. Sampling was done on day 63 after the first vaccine or placebo injection. This clone has just one count. Profiled with immunoSEQ multiplex PCR; TCRdb holds only in-frame clones, not every one. The sample lists 410,000 or so clones, around 92% seen once, with roughly 1.7% in the top ten. The source material was peripheral blood, sampled in a trial of Ad26.COV2.S vaccine versus placebo. This TCR derives from a person between 18 and 65 years old who received the Ad26.COV2.S COVID-19 vaccine or a placebo. The chain carries TRBV21-1 and TRBJ2-7; TRBD1, as called in the table, went unchecked against the DNA. TRBV21-1 is deemed a pseudogene. Here the CDR3 reads CASTSPDRGYEQYF. DNA for the CDR3: TGTGCCAGCACCTCACCGGACAGGGGCTACGAGCAGTACTTC.